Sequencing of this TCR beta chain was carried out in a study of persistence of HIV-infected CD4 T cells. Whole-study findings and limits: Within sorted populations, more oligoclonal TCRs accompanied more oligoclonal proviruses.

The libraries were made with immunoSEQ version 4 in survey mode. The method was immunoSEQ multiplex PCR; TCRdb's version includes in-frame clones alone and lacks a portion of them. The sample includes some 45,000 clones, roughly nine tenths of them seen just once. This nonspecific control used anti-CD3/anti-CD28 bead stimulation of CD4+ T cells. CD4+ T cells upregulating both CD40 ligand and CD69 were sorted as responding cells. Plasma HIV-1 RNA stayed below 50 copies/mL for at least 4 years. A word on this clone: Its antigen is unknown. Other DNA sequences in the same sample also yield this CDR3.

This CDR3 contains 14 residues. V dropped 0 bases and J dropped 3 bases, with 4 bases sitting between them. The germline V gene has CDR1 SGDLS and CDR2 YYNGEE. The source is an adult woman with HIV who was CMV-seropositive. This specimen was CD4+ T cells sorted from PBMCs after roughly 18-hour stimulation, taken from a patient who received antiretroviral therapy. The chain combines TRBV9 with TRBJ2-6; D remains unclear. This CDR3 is CASSVGSGANVLTF. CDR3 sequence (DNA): TGTGCCAGCAGCGTAGGGAGTGGGGCCAACGTCCTGACTTTC.